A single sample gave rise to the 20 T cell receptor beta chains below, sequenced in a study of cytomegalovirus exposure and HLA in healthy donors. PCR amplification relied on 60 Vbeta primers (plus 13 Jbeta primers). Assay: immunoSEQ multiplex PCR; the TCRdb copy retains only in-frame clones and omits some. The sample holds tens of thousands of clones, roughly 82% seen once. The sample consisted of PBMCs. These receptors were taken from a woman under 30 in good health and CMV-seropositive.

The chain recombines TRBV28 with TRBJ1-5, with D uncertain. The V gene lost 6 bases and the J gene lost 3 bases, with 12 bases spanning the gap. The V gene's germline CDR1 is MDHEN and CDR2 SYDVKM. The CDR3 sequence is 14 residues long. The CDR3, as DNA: TGTGCCAGCAGCGCAACAAGTATCAATCAGCCCCAGCATTTT. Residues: CASSATSINQPQHF.

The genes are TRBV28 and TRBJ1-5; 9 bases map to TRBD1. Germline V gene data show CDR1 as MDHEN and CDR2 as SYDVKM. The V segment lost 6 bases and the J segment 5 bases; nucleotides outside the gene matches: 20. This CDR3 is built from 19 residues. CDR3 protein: CASRAPWITTGGRDQPQHF. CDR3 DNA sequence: TGTGCCAGCAGGGCCCCCTGGATTACGACAGGGGGTAGAGATCAGCCCCAGCATTTT.

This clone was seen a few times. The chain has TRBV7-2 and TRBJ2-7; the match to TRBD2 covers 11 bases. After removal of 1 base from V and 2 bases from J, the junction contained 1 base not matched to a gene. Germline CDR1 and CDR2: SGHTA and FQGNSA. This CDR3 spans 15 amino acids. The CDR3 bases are TGTGCCAGCAGCTTAGATAGCGGGGGGGCCTACGAGCAGTACTTC. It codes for CASSLDSGGAYEQYF.

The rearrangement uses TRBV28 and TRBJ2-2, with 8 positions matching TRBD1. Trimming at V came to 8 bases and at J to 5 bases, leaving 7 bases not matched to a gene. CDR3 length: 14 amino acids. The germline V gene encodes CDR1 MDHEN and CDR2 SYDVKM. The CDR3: CASCRTGRTGELFF. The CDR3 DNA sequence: TGTGCCAGCTGTCGGACAGGGCGGACCGGGGAGCTGTTTTTT.

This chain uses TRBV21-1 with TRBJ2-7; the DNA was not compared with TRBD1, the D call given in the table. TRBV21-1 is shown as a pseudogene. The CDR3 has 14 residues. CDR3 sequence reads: CASSLRTDTYEQYF. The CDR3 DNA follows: TGTGCCAGCAGCCTTCGGACAGATACCTACGAGCAGTACTTC.

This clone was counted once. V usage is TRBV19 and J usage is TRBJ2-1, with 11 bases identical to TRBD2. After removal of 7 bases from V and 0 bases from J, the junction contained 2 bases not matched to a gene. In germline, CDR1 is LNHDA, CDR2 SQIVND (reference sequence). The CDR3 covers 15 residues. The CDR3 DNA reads TGTGCCAGTAAACTAGCGGGGGCCTCCTACAATGAGCAGTTCTTC. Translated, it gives CASKLAGASYNEQFF. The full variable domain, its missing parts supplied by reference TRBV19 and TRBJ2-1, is DGGITQSPKYLFRKEGQNVTLSCEQNLNHDAMYWYRQDPGQGLRLIYYSQIVNDFQKGDIAEGYSVSREKKESFPLTVTSAQKNPTAFYLCASKLAGASYNEQFFGPGTRLTVL.

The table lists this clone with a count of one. CDR3: CASSQDRYSYGYTF. The CDR3 DNA reads as TGTGCCAGCAGCCAGGACAGGTATTCCTATGGCTACACCTTC. The J gene is TRBJ1-2, the V gene TRBV7-9; the match to TRBD1 covers 7 bases. This CDR3 comprises 14 residues. Trimming removed 5 bases from V and 4 bases from J; junction bases left unmatched: 7. From germline, CDR1 is SEHNR and CDR2 FQNEAQ (reference sequence).

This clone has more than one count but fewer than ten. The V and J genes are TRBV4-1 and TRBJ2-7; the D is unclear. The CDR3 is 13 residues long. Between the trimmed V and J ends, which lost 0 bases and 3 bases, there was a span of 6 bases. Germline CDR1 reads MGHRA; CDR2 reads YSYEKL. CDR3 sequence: CASSQDGYYEQYF. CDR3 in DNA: TGCGCCAGCAGCCAAGACGGGTACTACGAGCAGTACTTC.

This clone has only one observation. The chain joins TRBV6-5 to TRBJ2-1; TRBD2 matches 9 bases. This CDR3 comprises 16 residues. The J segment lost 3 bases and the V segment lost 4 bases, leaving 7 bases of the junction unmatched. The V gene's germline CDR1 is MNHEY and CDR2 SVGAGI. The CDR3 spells CASSSPGTSIYNEQFF. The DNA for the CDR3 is TGTGCCAGCAGTTCCCCCGGGACTAGCATCTACAATGAGCAGTTCTTC.

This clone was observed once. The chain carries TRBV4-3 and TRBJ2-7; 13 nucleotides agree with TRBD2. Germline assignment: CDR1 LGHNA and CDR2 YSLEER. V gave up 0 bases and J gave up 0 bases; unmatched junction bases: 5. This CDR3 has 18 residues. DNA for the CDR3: TGCGCCAGCAGCCAAGAACTAGCGGGGGGGAGTATCTCCTACGAGCAGTACTTC. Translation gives CASSQELAGGSISYEQYF.

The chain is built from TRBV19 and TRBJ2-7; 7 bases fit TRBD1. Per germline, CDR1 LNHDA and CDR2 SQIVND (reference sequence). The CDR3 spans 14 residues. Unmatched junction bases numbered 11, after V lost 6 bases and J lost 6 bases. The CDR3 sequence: CASRGDRESGEQYF. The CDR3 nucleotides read TGTGCCAGTAGGGGTGACAGGGAATCAGGCGAGCAGTACTTC.

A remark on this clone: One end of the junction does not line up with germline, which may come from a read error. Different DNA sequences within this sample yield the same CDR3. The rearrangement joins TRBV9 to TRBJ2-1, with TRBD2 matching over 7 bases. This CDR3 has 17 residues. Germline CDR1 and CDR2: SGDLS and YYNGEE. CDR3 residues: CASSVVGDGGSNNEQFF. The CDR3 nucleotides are TGCGCCAGCAGCGTAGTTGGTGATGGCGGGAGTAACAATGAGCAGTTCTTC.

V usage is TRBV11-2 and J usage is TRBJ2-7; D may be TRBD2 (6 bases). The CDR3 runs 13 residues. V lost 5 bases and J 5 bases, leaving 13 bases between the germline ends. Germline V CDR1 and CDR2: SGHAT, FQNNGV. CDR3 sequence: CASSGGGAHEQYF. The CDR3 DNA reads TGTGCCAGCAGCGGAGGCGGGGCCCACGAGCAGTACTTC.

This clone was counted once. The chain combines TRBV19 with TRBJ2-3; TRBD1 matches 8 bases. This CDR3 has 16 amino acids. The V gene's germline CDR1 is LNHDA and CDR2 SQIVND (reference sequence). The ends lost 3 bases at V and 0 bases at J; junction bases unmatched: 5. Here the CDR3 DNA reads TGTGCCAGTAGTATCATGGCAGGGGGCAGCACAGATACGCAGTATTTT. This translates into CASSIMAGGSTDTQYF. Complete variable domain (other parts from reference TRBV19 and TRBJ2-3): DGGITQSPKYLFRKEGQNVTLSCEQNLNHDAMYWYRQDPGQGLRLIYYSQIVNDFQKGDIAEGYSVSREKKESFPLTVTSAQKNPTAFYLCASSIMAGGSTDTQYFGPGTRLTVL.

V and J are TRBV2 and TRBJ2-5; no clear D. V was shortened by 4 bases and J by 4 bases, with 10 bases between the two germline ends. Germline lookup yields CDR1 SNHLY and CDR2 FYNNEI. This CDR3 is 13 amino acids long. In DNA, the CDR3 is TGTGCCAGCAGTGCCCCGAGAGGAGAGACCCAGTACTTC. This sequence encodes CASSAPRGETQYF. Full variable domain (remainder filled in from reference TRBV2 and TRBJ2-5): EPEVTQTPSHQVTQMGQEVILRCVPISNHLYFYWYRQILGQKVEFLVSFYNNEISEKSEIFDDQFSVERPDGSNFTLKIRSTKLEDSAMYFCASSAPRGETQYFGPGTRLLVL.

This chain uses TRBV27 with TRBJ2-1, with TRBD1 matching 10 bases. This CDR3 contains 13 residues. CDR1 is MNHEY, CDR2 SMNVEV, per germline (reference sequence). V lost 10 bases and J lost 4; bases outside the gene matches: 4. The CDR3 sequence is CATRQGAYNEQFF. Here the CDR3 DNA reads TGTGCCACCCGACAGGGGGCGTACAATGAGCAGTTCTTC.

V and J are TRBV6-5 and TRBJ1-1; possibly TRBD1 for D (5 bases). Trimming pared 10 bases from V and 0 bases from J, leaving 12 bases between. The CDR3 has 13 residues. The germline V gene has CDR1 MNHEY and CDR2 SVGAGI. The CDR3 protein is CATAGGVNTEAFF. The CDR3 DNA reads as TGTGCCACCGCTGGGGGGGTGAACACTGAAGCTTTCTTT.

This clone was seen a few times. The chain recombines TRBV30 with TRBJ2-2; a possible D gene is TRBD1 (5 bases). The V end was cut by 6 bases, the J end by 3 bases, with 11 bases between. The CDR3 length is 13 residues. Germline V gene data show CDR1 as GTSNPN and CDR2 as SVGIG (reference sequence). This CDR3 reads CACKQAHTGELFF. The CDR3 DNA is TGTGCCTGTAAACAGGCCCACACCGGGGAGCTGTTTTTT.

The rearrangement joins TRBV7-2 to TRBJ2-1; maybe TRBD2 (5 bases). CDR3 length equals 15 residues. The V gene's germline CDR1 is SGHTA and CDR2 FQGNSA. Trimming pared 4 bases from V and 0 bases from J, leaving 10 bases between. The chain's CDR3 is CASSSLGSSYNEQFF. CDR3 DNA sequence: TGTGCCAGCAGCTCTCTAGGGAGCTCCTACAATGAGCAGTTCTTC.

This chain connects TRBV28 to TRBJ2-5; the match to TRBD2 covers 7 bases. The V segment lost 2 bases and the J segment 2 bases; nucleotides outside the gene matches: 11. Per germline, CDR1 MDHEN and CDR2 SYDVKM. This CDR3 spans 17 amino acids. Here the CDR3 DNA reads TGTGCCAGCAGTTTAAAGAGGGCGGGAGTCTTTCAAGAGACCCAGTACTTC. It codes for CASSLKRAGVFQETQYF.